This T cell receptor (beta chain) appears in the sequencing data of a study of CD8 T cells in acute hepatitis C reinfection. The study's findings and limits: Preferential TRBV04 and TRBV06 usage appeared in all groups and was not explained by the naive pool. Diversity was high, without significant differences between resolver and chronic groups. Bulk TCRbeta-only sequencing left public clonotype pairing undetermined.

Time point indicated: acute HCV infection, within 168 days of estimated infection date. Sequencing of hepatitis C virus-specific cells was done ex vivo rather than after in vitro expansion. A positive HCV RNA or antibody test following a negative test within 24 weeks defined acute primary infection. This CDR3 has 15 residues. J was trimmed by 6 bases and V by 3 bases; bases with no gene match: 3. The V gene's germline CDR1 is MNHEY and CDR2 SMNVEV (reference sequence). A few counts support this clone. This CDR3 is also generated by other DNA sequences in the sample. Using immunoSEQ multiplex PCR, the repertoire was profiled, and TCRdb retains in-frame clones only, with some absent. The sample shows 3,900 or so clones, less than 45% of them seen only once.

The gene calls are TRBV27 and TRBJ2-1, with 12 nucleotides matching TRBD2. This clonotype originated in a man aged 25 to 45 with chronic hepatitis C. The specimen comprised HCV NS3-1073 tetramer-sorted CD8+ T cells from PBMCs, sampled during acute infection. In DNA, the CDR3 is TGTGCCAGCAGTTTTGAACTAGCGGGAGGCAATGAGCAGTTCTTC. Its protein product is CASSFELAGGNEQFF.